This T cell receptor beta chain stems from a study of blood T cell repertoires in COVID-19. The wider study: PBMCs, B-cell-depleted T cells, or T cells were the source of the cDNA or gDNA that made up the material.

Germline trimming cut 6 bases from V and 3 bases from J; bases unmatched to any gene: 5. Per the germline V gene, CDR1 is KGHDR and CDR2 is SFDVKD. This CDR3 contains 14 residues. Produced via immunoSEQ multiplex PCR; TCRdb's table is partial and in-frame only. The repertoire has around 100,000 clones, 65% to 90% of them found once; the top ten carry 2% to 3%. Sequenced sample: PBMCs or T cells enriched from blood (not recorded which). The receptor's source is a woman between 50 and 59 years old who had recovered from COVID-19. V usage is TRBV24-1 and J usage is TRBJ2-3, with 7 bases fitting TRBD2. CDR3: CATSPGGGTDTQYF. The CDR3 coding sequence is TGTGCCACCAGTCCTGGGGGGGGGACAGATACGCAGTATTTT.